These 6 T cell receptor beta chains were all obtained from the same sample, sequenced in a study of T cells in Graves' hyperthyroidism and ophthalmopathy (dated by TCRdb to between 2018 and 2021). Library generation was performed with multiplex PCR. Sequencing took place on an Illumina HiSeq 2000. The TCR beta CDR3 regions were amplified from RNA transcripts. For the first round of RT-PCR on the TCR CDR3, the HTBI primer set was used together with the Qiagen OneStep RT-PCR kit. TCRdb handled the public reads itself, with Q25 trimming in fastp and clone calling in MiXCR, and kept productive beta chains. Rows matching on CDR3 protein sequence are summarized as one entry with the most common DNA and genes. This sample lists roughly 350,000 distinct CDR3 sequences; roughly 15% were detected once. The top ten clones comprise 30% to 40% of the sample. Sequenced input: blood. These receptors were obtained from a woman between 35 and 50 years old with Graves' ophthalmopathy.

The sample holds a few counts of this clonotype. A much larger clone is a single base away; this may be a read error. The chain combines TRBV10-3 with TRBJ1-1, with D possibly matching TRBD1 (5 bases). The CDR3 extends over 13 amino acids. Germline loops: CDR1 ENHRY, CDR2 SYGVKD. CDR3 sequence (DNA): TGTGCCACCAGTGAAGTGGGAGCCGGGGGTGCTTTCTTT. Encoded protein: CATSEVGAGGAFF.

To note about this clonotype: One junction end disagrees with the germline gene, perhaps due to a read error. The chain uses TRBV29-1 and TRBJ2-5, with 7 bases matching TRBD1. Per the germline V gene, CDR1 is SQVTM and CDR2 is ANQGSEA. The CDR3 sequence is 13 residues long. The CDR3 bases are TGCAACGTTCGCGAAGGGGGCAGGGAGACCCAGTACTTC. Protein product: CNVREGGRETQYF.

This clonotype was found many times. This rearrangement joins TRBV9 to TRBJ1-5; D is uncertain. Trimming cost V 3 bases and J 4 bases, with 11 bases left between them. CDR1 is SGDLS, CDR2 YYNGEE, per germline. This CDR3 is built from 14 residues. This CDR3 is CASSAGPDNQPQHF. The CDR3 DNA reads TGTGCCAGCAGCGCCGGGCCGGATAATCAGCCCCAGCATTTT.

This clonotype occurred many times. V and J are TRBV7-2 and TRBJ2-1; tentative D call: TRBD2 (5 bases). Between the trimmed V and J ends, which lost 1 base and 0 bases, there was a span of 7 bases. CDR3 length: 15 amino acids. CDR1 SGHTA and CDR2 FQGNSA come from the germline V gene. CDR3 coding DNA: TGTGCCAGCAGCTTAGAGGGAGCCTCCTACAATGAGCAGTTCTTC. It codes for CASSLEGASYNEQFF.

This clonotype showed up many times. The rearrangement joins TRBV6-1 to TRBJ1-1; D gene unclear. The length of the CDR3 is 17 residues. The V and J ends lost 6 bases and 0 bases respectively, with 20 bases between them. In germline, CDR1 is MNHNS, CDR2 SASEGT. CDR3 nucleotide sequence: TGTGCCAGCAGGCCTCTAGGGTTGTCGGACTTGAACACTGAAGCTTTCTTT. This sequence encodes CASRPLGLSDLNTEAFF.

This clonotype was found a few times. CDR3 sequence reads: CASSLGTSGALNEQFF. As DNA, the CDR3 is TGTGCCAGCAGCTTGGGGACTAGCGGGGCACTCAATGAGCAGTTCTTC. The chain is built from TRBV7-8 and TRBJ2-1; 13 nucleotides agree with TRBD2. Losses at the gene ends were 3 bases for V and 6 bases for J; bases not matched to a gene: 5. The CDR3 extends over 16 amino acids. The V gene's germline CDR1 is SGHVS and CDR2 FQNEAQ.